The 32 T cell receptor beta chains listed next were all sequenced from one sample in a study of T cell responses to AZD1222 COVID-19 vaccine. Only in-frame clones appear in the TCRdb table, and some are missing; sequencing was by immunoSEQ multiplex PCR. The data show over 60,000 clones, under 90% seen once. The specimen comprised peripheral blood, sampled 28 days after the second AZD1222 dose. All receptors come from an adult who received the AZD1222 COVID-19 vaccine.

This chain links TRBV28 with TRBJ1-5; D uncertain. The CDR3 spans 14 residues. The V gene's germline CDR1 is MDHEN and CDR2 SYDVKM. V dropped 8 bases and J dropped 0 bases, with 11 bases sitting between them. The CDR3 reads CASGGSHSNQPQHF. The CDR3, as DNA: TGTGCCAGCGGTGGCAGCCATAGCAATCAGCCCCAGCATTTT.

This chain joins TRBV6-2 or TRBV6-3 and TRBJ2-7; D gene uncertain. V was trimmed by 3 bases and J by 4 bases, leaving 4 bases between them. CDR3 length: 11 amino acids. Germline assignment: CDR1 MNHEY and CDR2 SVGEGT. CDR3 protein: CASSYRYEQYF. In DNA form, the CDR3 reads TGTGCCAGCAGTTATAGGTACGAGCAGTACTTC.

The CDR3 region is CASSVVSSNEQFF. DNA of the CDR3: TGTGCCAGCAGCGTAGTGTCCAGCAATGAGCAGTTCTTC. The chain joins TRBV9 to TRBJ2-1; D unresolved. The CDR3 is 13 residues long. CDR1 is SGDLS and CDR2 is YYNGEE in the germline V gene. Trimming stripped 0 bases from V and 6 bases from J, with 7 bases between.

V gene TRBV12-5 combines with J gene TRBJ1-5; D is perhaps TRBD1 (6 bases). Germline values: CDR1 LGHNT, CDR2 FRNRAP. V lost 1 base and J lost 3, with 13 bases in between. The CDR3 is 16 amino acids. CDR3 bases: TGTGCTAGTGGTTTGGGCTTTGACAGGAACAATCAGCCCCAGCATTTT. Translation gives CASGLGFDRNNQPQHF. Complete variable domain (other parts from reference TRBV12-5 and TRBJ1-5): DARVTQTPRHKVTEMGQEVTMRCQPILGHNTVFWYRQTMMQGLELLAYFRNRAPLDDSGMPKDRFSAEMPDATLATLKIQPSEPRDSAVYFCASGLGFDRNNQPQHFGDGTRLSIL.

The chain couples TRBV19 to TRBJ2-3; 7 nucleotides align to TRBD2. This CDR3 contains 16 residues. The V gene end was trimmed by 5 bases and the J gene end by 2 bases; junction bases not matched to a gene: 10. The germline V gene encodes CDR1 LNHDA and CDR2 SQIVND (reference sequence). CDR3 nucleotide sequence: TGTGCCAGTAGTTTCCGGGCGGGGGAGATCACAGATACGCAGTATTTT. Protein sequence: CASSFRAGEITDTQYF.

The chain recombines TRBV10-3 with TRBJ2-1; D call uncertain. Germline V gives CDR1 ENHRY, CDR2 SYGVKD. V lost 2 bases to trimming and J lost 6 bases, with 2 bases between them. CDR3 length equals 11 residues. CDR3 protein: CAISEGNEQFF. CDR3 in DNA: TGTGCCATCAGTGAGGGCAATGAGCAGTTCTTC.

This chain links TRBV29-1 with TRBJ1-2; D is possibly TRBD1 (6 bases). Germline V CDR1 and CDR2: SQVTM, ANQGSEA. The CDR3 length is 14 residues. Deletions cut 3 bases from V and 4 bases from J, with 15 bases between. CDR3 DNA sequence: TGCAGCGTTGAGAAACAGGGATCGTTCTATGGCTACACCTTC. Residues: CSVEKQGSFYGYTF.

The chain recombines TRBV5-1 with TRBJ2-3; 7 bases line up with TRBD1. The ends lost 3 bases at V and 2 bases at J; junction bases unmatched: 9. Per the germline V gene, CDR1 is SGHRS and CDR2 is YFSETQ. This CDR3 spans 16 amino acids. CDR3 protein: CASSYTSGGYTDTQYF. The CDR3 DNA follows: TGCGCCAGCAGCTACACCTCAGGGGGTTACACAGATACGCAGTATTTT.

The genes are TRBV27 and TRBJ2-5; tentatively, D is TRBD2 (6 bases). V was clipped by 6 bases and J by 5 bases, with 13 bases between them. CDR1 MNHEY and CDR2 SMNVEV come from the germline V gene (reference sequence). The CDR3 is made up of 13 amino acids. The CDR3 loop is CASSLKGGETQYF. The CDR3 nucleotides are TGTGCCAGCAGCCTGAAAGGAGGGGAGACCCAGTACTTC.

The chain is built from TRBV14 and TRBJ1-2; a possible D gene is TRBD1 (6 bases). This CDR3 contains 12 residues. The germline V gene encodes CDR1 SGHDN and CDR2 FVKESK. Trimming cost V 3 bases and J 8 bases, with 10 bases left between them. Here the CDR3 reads CASSQTGWGYTF. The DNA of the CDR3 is TGTGCCAGCAGCCAGACAGGTTGGGGCTACACCTTC.

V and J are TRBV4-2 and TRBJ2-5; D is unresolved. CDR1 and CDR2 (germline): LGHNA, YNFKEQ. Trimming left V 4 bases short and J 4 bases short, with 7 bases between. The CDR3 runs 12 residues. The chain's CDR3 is CASSPSVETQYF. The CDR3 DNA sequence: TGTGCCAGCAGCCCATCTGTAGAGACCCAGTACTTC.

The CDR3 DNA sequence: TGTGCCAGCAACACAGGGCCGCGAGAGACCCAGTACTTC. Its translation: CASNTGPRETQYF. The rearrangement links TRBV9 to TRBJ2-5; D may be TRBD1 (6 bases). Trimming removed 6 bases at V and 4 bases at J, with 13 bases between. CDR3 size: 13 residues. The V gene's germline CDR1 is SGDLS and CDR2 YYNGEE.

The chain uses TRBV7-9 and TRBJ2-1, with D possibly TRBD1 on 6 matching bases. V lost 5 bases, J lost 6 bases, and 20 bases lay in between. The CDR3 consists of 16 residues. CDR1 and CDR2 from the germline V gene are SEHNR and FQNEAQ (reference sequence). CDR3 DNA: TGTGCCAGCAGCCCGAAAATCAGGGTAGGGGGCAATGAGCAGTTCTTC. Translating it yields CASSPKIRVGGNEQFF.

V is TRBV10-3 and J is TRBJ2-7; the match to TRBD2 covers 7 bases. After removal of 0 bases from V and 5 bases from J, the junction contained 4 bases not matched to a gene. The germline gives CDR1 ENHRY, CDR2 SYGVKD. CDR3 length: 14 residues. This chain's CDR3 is CAISESTSDDEQYF. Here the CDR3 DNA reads TGTGCCATCAGTGAGTCAACTAGCGACGACGAGCAGTACTTC.

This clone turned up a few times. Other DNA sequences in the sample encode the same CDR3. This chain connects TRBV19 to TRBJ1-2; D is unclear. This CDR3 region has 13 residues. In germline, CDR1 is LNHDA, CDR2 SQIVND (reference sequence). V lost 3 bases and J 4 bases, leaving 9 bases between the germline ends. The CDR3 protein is CASSIGQVYGYTF. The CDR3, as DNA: TGTGCCAGTAGTATCGGGCAAGTCTATGGCTACACCTTC.

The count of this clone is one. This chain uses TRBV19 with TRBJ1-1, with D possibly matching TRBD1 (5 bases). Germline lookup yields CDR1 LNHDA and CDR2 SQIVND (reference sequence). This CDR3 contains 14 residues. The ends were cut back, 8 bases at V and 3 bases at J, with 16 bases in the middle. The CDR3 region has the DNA TGTGCCAGTTCCTTGACAGACAGTTACACTGAAGCTTTCTTT. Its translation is CASSLTDSYTEAFF.

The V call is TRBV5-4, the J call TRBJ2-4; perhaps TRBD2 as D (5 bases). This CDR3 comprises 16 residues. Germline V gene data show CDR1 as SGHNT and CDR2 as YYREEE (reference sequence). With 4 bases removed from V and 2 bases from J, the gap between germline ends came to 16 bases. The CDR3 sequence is CASSPSKLGSKNIQYF. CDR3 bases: TGTGCCAGCAGCCCTAGCAAGCTCGGGTCCAAAAACATTCAGTACTTC.

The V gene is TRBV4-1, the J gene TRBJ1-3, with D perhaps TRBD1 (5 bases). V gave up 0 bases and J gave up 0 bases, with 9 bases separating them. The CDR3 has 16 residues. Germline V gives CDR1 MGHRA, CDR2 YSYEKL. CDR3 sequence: CASSQDRDGSGNTIYF. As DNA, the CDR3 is TGCGCCAGCAGCCAAGATAGGGACGGCTCTGGAAACACCATATATTTT.

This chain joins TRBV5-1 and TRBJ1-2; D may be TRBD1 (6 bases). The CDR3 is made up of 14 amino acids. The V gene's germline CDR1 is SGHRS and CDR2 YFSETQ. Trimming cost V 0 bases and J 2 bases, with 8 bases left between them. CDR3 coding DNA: TGCGCCAGCAGCTTGGGACAGGAAAACTATGGCTACACCTTC. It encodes CASSLGQENYGYTF.

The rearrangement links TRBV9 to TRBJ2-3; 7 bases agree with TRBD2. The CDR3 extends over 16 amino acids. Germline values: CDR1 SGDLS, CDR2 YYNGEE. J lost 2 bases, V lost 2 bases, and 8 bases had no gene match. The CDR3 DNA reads TGTGCCAGCAGCGTCCCTCAGCGGGACCTCACAGATACGCAGTATTTT. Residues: CASSVPQRDLTDTQYF.

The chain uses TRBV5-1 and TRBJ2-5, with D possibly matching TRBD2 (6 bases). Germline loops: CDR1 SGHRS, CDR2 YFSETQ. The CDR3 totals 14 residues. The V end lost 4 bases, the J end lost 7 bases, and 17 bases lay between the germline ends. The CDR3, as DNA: TGCGCCAGCAGCCAAATCCGGGAGTCGGGGACCCAGTACTTC. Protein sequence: CASSQIRESGTQYF.

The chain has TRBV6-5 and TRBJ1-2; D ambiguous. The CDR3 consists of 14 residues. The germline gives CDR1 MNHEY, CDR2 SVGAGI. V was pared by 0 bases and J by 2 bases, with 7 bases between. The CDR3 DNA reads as TGTGCCAGCAGTTACTCGACGGGGAACTATGGCTACACCTTC. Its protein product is CASSYSTGNYGYTF.

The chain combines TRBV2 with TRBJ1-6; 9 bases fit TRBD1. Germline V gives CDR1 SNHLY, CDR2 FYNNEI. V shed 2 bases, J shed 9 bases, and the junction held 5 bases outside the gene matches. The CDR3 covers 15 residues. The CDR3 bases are TGTGCCAGCAGTGAAACAACAGGGGGCCGTTCACCCCTCCACTTT. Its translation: CASSETTGGRSPLHF.

The CDR3 region is CAWSVLRGAHEKLFF. The CDR3 region has the DNA TGTGCCTGGAGTGTACTACGGGGGGCGCATGAAAAACTGTTTTTT. The chain carries TRBV30 and TRBJ1-4; tentative D call: TRBD1 (6 bases). The V end was cut by 0 bases, the J end by 6 bases, with 14 bases between. The germline V gene has CDR1 GTSNPN and CDR2 SVGIG (reference sequence). The CDR3 spans 15 residues.

The CDR3 DNA reads TGTGCCAGCAGTCCGGGACAGGATTGGGAGACCCAGTACTTC. Translation gives CASSPGQDWETQYF. This chain connects TRBV6-2 or TRBV6-3 to TRBJ2-5; TRBD1 matches 8 bases. Germline CDR1 is MNHEY and CDR2 is SVGEGT. This CDR3 has 14 amino acids. V lost 5 bases to trimming and J lost 5 bases; unmatched junction nucleotides: 7.

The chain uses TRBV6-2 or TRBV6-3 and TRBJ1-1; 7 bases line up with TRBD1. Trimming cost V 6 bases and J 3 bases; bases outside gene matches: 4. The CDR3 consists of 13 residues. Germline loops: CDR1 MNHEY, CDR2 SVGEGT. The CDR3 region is CASSLTGDTEAFF. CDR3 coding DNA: TGTGCCAGCAGCCTCACAGGGGACACTGAAGCTTTCTTT.

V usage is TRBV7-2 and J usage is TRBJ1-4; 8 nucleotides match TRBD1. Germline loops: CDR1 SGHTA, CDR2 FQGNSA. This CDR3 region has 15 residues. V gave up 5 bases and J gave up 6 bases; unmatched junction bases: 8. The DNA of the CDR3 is TGTGCCAGCAGCCCATTGTACAGGGGGTATGAAAAACTGTTTTTT. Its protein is CASSPLYRGYEKLFF.

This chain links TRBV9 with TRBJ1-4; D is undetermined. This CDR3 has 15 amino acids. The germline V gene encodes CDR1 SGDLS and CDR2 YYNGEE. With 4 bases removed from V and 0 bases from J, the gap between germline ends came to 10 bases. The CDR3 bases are TGTGCCAGCAGCCCCGGGGTAGCAACTAATGAAAAACTGTTTTTT. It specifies CASSPGVATNEKLFF.

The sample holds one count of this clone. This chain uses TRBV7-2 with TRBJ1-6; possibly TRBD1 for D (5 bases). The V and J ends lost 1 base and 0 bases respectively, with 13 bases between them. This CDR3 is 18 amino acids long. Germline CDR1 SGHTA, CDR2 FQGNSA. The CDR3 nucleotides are TGTGCCAGCAGCTTAGATTGGGGCCGGAGCTCCTATAATTCACCCCTCCACTTT. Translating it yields CASSLDWGRSSYNSPLHF.

The CDR3 here is CASSNHRVGIDTGELFF. DNA of the CDR3: TGTGCCAGTAGTAACCACAGGGTTGGTATCGACACCGGGGAGCTGTTTTTT. This chain uses TRBV19 with TRBJ2-2, with D possibly matching TRBD1 (6 bases). The CDR3 runs 17 residues. Germline CDR1 reads LNHDA; CDR2 reads SQIVND (reference sequence). Trimming took 4 bases from V and 3 from J, leaving 18 bases between them.

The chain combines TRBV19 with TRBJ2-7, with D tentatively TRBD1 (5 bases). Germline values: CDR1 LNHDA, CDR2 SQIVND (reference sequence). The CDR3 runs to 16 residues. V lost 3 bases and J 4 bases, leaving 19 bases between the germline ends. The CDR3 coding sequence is TGTGCCAGTAGTATGATGGCAGGGTCCGATTTGTACGAGCAGTACTTC. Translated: CASSMMAGSDLYEQYF. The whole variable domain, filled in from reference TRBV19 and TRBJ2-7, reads DGGITQSPKYLFRKEGQNVTLSCEQNLNHDAMYWYRQDPGQGLRLIYYSQIVNDFQKGDIAEGYSVSREKKESFPLTVTSAQKNPTAFYLCASSMMAGSDLYEQYFGPGTRLTVT.

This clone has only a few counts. In DNA form, the CDR3 reads TGTGCCAGCTCACCAGGGACAGGGCGTTCACCCCTCCACTTT. Encoded protein: CASSPGTGRSPLHF. V and J are TRBV18 and TRBJ1-6; TRBD1 agrees at 9 bases. This CDR3 spans 14 amino acids. In germline, CDR1 is KGHSH, CDR2 LQKENI. J was trimmed by 9 bases and V by 2 bases; bases with no gene match: 2.